The 29 T cell receptor beta chains below all came from one sample that was sequenced in a study of cytomegalovirus exposure and HLA in healthy donors. Both 60 Vbeta primers and 13 Jbeta primers went into the PCR. Libraries were prepared by immunoSEQ multiplex PCR; TCRdb keeps only in-frame clonotypes and omits some of them. The data show roughly 200,000 clones, with about 80% seen just once and around 2.8% held by the top ten. Sequenced input: PBMCs. All receptors come from a woman aged 55-69 years in good health and CMV-seropositive.

This chain links TRBV7-6 with TRBJ1-3; D not resolved. The germline gives CDR1 SGHVS, CDR2 FNYEAQ. This CDR3 contains 12 residues. V was trimmed by 7 bases and J by 4 bases, leaving 8 bases between them. The CDR3 region has the DNA TGTGCCAGCACTAGTTCGGGAAACACCATATATTTT. Translating gives CASTSSGNTIYF.

Only a few counts were recorded for this clone. The chain is built from TRBV2 and TRBJ1-1, with 7 bases that match TRBD1. This CDR3 is built from 14 residues. CDR1 is SNHLY, CDR2 FYNNEI, per germline. V gave up 5 bases and J gave up 4 bases; unmatched junction bases: 7. The CDR3 here is CASSQTGSGTEAFF. DNA for the CDR3: TGTGCCAGCAGTCAGACAGGGAGTGGCACTGAAGCTTTCTTT.

This clone was counted between two and nine times. V gene TRBV19 combines with J gene TRBJ2-5, with D possibly being TRBD1 (7 bases). This CDR3 has 15 residues. Germline V lookup: CDR1 LNHDA, CDR2 SQIVND (reference sequence). V shed 3 bases and J shed 1 base, with 12 bases lying between them. In DNA form, the CDR3 reads TGTGCCAGTAGTATCAACCAGGGGGGCCAAGAGACCCAGTACTTC. This translates into CASSINQGGQETQYF. The variable domain in full, completed from reference TRBV19 and TRBJ2-5, reads DGGITQSPKYLFRKEGQNVTLSCEQNLNHDAMYWYRQDPGQGLRLIYYSQIVNDFQKGDIAEGYSVSREKKESFPLTVTSAQKNPTAFYLCASSINQGGQETQYFGPGTRLLVL.

The chain links TRBV10-3 to TRBJ1-1; the match to TRBD1 covers 11 bases. V lost 2 bases and J lost 5; bases outside the gene matches: 4. The germline gives CDR1 ENHRY, CDR2 SYGVKD. There are 15 residues in the CDR3. The CDR3 nucleotides read TGTGCCATCAGTGAGGCCGGGACAGGGGGGACTGAAGCTTTCTTT. It codes for CAISEAGTGGTEAFF.

This rearrangement joins TRBV13 to TRBJ2-5, with 11 nucleotides matching TRBD2. The junction had 7 bases not matched to a gene; V was cut back by 5 bases and J by 2 bases. Germline V gene sequence: CDR1 PRHDT, CDR2 FYEKMQ (reference sequence). This CDR3 contains 16 residues. This chain's CDR3 is CASSPPASGGQETQYF. As DNA, the CDR3 is TGTGCCAGCAGCCCGCCGGCTAGCGGGGGGCAAGAGACCCAGTACTTC.

Regarding this clone: Other DNA sequences in the same sample also yield this CDR3. The chain uses TRBV18 and TRBJ2-3; weak D call: TRBD1 (7 bases). Germline V lookup: CDR1 KGHSH, CDR2 LQKENI. The CDR3 totals 15 residues. Trimming removed 2 bases from V and 0 bases from J, with 9 bases in between. CDR3 loop: CASSPSGGSTDTQYF. For the CDR3, the DNA is TGTGCCAGCTCACCATCAGGGGGGAGCACAGATACGCAGTATTTT. The full variable domain, completed using reference TRBV18 and TRBJ2-3, is NAGVMQNPRHLVRRRGQEARLRCSPMKGHSHVYWYRQLPEEGLKFMVYLQKENIIDESGMPKERFSAEFPKEGPSILRIQQVVRGDSAAYFCASSPSGGSTDTQYFGPGTRLTVL.

The chain combines TRBV6-1 with TRBJ2-3, with D tentatively TRBD2 (6 bases). The CDR3 totals 16 residues. Per germline, CDR1 MNHNS and CDR2 SASEGT. Trimming stripped 1 base from V and 0 bases from J, with 11 bases between. CDR3 bases: TGTGCCAGCAGTGAAGGTGCTAGCGTTAGCACAGATACGCAGTATTTT. Its protein is CASSEGASVSTDTQYF.

This clone showed up just a few times. The gene calls are TRBV6-6 and TRBJ1-5; D perhaps matches TRBD1 (5 bases). Germline V gene sequence: CDR1 MNHNY, CDR2 SVGAGI (reference sequence). The CDR3 spans 14 residues. Trimming left V 7 bases short and J 0 bases short, with 10 bases between. The CDR3 DNA reads as TGTGCCAGCATCCTCAGGGATAGCAATCAGCCCCAGCATTTT. This gives the protein CASILRDSNQPQHF.

The chain joins TRBV10-2 to TRBJ1-3; D is uncertain. Trimming took 6 bases from V and 2 from J, leaving 8 bases between them. The germline gives CDR1 WSHSY, CDR2 SAAADI. The CDR3 extends over 13 amino acids. As DNA, the CDR3 is TGCGCCAGCAGAGCGGCTCCTGGAAACACCATATATTTT. Translating it yields CASRAAPGNTIYF.

The chain couples TRBV5-6 to TRBJ1-5, with unresolved D. This CDR3 contains 17 residues. In germline, CDR1 is SGHDT, CDR2 YYEEEE. Trimming pared 4 bases from V and 0 bases from J, leaving 17 bases between. CDR3 loop: CASSRYSLVGSNQPQHF. The CDR3 DNA is TGTGCCAGCAGCCGTTATTCACTGGTCGGTAGCAATCAGCCCCAGCATTTT.

This clone has just one count. The CDR3 region is CASSSGAITSGRAEEQYF. The CDR3 coding sequence is TGTGCCAGCAGCTCCGGCGCCATCACTAGCGGGAGGGCGGAAGAGCAGTACTTC. This sequence joins TRBV9 and TRBJ2-7, with 13 positions matching TRBD2. After removal of 4 bases from V and 7 bases from J, the junction contained 17 bases not matched to a gene. This CDR3 is built from 18 residues. CDR1 and CDR2 (germline): SGDLS, YYNGEE.

The chain couples TRBV27 to TRBJ1-2; D is unclear. CDR1 and CDR2 (germline): MNHEY, SMNVEV (reference sequence). V shed 4 bases and J shed 1 base, with 10 bases lying between them. This CDR3 is 14 amino acids long. CDR3 DNA sequence: TGTGCCAGCAGTTCCGCGGTCATTAACTATGGCTACACCTTC. Translation gives CASSSAVINYGYTF.

The V and J genes are TRBV5-1 and TRBJ1-6, with D possibly being TRBD1 (6 bases). This CDR3 spans 14 amino acids. Germline CDR1 and CDR2: SGHRS and YFSETQ. The ends were cut back, 4 bases at V and 5 bases at J, with 10 bases in the middle. CDR3 sequence (DNA): TGCGCCAGCAGCGAACAGGGAGATAATTCACCCCTCCACTTT. Translation gives CASSEQGDNSPLHF.

The genes are TRBV20-1 and TRBJ2-1, with D possibly matching TRBD1 (6 bases). Germline V gene data show CDR1 as DFQATT and CDR2 as SNEGSKA (reference sequence). V gave up 6 bases and J gave up 7 bases, with 10 bases separating them. This CDR3 comprises 11 residues. Here the CDR3 DNA reads TGCAGTGCCCGACAGGAGAATGAGCAGTTCTTC. Encoded protein: CSARQENEQFF.

The chain is built from TRBV6-5 and TRBJ1-1; possible D gene TRBD1, 5 bases. The germline gives CDR1 MNHEY, CDR2 SVGAGI. Trimming removed 5 bases at V and 3 bases at J, with 13 bases between. CDR3 size: 14 residues. The DNA for the CDR3 is TGTGCCAGCAGTGCCGACAGTTCCTACACTGAAGCTTTCTTT. Translation gives CASSADSSYTEAFF.

The V call is TRBV18, the J call TRBJ2-1; TRBD2 might be the D (6 bases). Trimming removed 0 bases at V and 3 bases at J, with 12 bases between. The CDR3 is 16 residues long. CDR1 and CDR2 (germline): KGHSH, LQKENI. In nucleotides, the CDR3 is TGTGCCAGCTCACCACCTCTAGCGATCGACTACAATGAGCAGTTCTTC. This codes for CASSPPLAIDYNEQFF.

The V gene is TRBV6-1, the J gene TRBJ2-1; 7 nucleotides align to TRBD1. The CDR3 is 13 residues long. Germline CDR1 is MNHNS and CDR2 is SASEGT. V lost 7 bases, J lost 5 bases, and 5 bases stayed unmatched. The CDR3 DNA reads TGTGCCAGCAATCAGGGGGTGAACAATGAGCAGTTCTTC. Its translation is CASNQGVNNEQFF.

In its sample, this clone was seen a few times. The rearrangement uses TRBV5-1 and TRBJ1-1, with a tentative D call TRBD1 (6 bases). There are 14 residues in the CDR3. Looked up from germline, CDR1 is SGHRS and CDR2 is YFSETQ. V lost 2 bases and J 1 base, leaving 9 bases between the germline ends. The DNA for the CDR3 is TGCGCCAGCAGCTTACAGGGAAGGAACACTGAAGCTTTCTTT. Translated, it gives CASSLQGRNTEAFF. Complete variable domain (other parts from reference TRBV5-1 and TRBJ1-1): KAGVTQTPRYLIKTRGQQVTLSCSPISGHRSVSWYQQTPGQGLQFLFEYFSETQRNKGNFPGRFSGRQFSNSRSEMNVSTLELGDSALYLCASSLQGRNTEAFFGQGTRLTVV.

The V gene is TRBV5-1, the J gene TRBJ2-2; 7 nucleotides line up with TRBD1. The CDR3 totals 15 residues. The germline CDR1 and CDR2 sequences are SGHRS and YFSETQ. The V and J ends lost 3 bases and 5 bases, in that order; junction bases with no gene match: 7. CDR3 sequence (DNA): TGCGCCAGCAGCTCGGCAGCAGGGGGAACCGGGGAGCTGTTTTTT. Its protein is CASSSAAGGTGELFF.

The chain joins TRBV19 to TRBJ1-2, with TRBD1 identical over 7 bases. Germline V lookup: CDR1 LNHDA, CDR2 SQIVND (reference sequence). This CDR3 has 14 residues. Germline trimming cut 5 bases from V and 4 bases from J; bases unmatched to any gene: 7. CDR3 nucleotide sequence: TGTGCCAGTAGTGTACAGGGGTTAGGCTATGGCTACACCTTC. This translates into CASSVQGLGYGYTF.

The chain carries TRBV5-1 and TRBJ2-2; 8 nucleotides line up with TRBD1. Germline V gene lookup returns CDR1 SGHRS and CDR2 YFSETQ. The CDR3 length is 15 residues. V lost 4 bases and J lost 1; bases outside the gene matches: 3. CDR3 bases: TGCGCCAGCAGCCCGGGACAGGAGAACACCGGGGAGCTGTTTTTT. Translation: CASSPGQENTGELFF. Looking up the rest from reference TRBV5-1 and TRBJ2-2 gives the full variable domain: KAGVTQTPRYLIKTRGQQVTLSCSPISGHRSVSWYQQTPGQGLQFLFEYFSETQRNKGNFPGRFSGRQFSNSRSEMNVSTLELGDSALYLCASSPGQENTGELFFGEGSRLTVL.

This rearrangement joins TRBV5-4 to TRBJ2-5, with 14 bases aligning to TRBD2. CDR1 SGHNT and CDR2 YYREEE come from the germline V gene (reference sequence). This CDR3 has 17 residues. Trimming at V came to 0 bases and at J to 3 bases, leaving 4 bases not matched to a gene. CDR3 protein: CASSLDPTSGREETQYF. The CDR3 DNA is TGTGCCAGCAGCTTGGACCCGACTAGCGGGAGGGAAGAGACCCAGTACTTC. The full variable domain, rest sourced from reference TRBV5-4 and TRBJ2-5, is ETGVTQSPTHLIKTRGQQVTLRCSSQSGHNTVSWYQQALGQGPQFIFQYYREEENGRGNFPPRFSGLQFPNYSSELNVNALELDDSALYLCASSLDPTSGREETQYFGPGTRLLVL.

This chain links TRBV4-1 with TRBJ1-2; D call uncertain. Trimming removed 7 bases from V and 0 bases from J, with 15 bases in between. The CDR3 has 15 amino acids. Per the germline V gene, CDR1 is MGHRA and CDR2 is YSYEKL. In DNA, the CDR3 is TGCGCCAGCACTACTATGGTCCGTCCTAACTATGGCTACACCTTC. This sequence encodes CASTTMVRPNYGYTF.

The chain is built from TRBV18 and TRBJ1-1; 7 bases fit TRBD1. The V gene's germline CDR1 is KGHSH and CDR2 LQKENI. The CDR3 has 13 amino acids. The J segment lost 2 bases and the V segment lost 4 bases, leaving 1 base of the junction unmatched. The CDR3 DNA reads as TGTGCCAGCTCACGGGACAGTAACACTGAAGCTTTCTTT. It yields the protein CASSRDSNTEAFF. The complete variable domain, with remaining parts taken from reference TRBV18 and TRBJ1-1, reads NAGVMQNPRHLVRRRGQEARLRCSPMKGHSHVYWYRQLPEEGLKFMVYLQKENIIDESGMPKERFSAEFPKEGPSILRIQQVVRGDSAAYFCASSRDSNTEAFFGQGTRLTVV.

The J gene is TRBJ2-3, the V gene TRBV11-3, with 8 bases that match TRBD1. The CDR3 sequence is 18 residues long. From germline, CDR1 is SGHNT and CDR2 YENEEA. J lost 3 bases, V lost 1 base, and 12 bases had no gene match. The CDR3 region has the DNA TGTGCCAGCAGCTTAGGGACCATCCTGGACAGGGAAACAGATACGCAGTATTTT. It specifies CASSLGTILDRETDTQYF.

The chain employs TRBV12-2 and TRBJ2-1; the table's D call, TRBD2, has no DNA check behind it. TRBV12-2 counts as a pseudogene. The CDR3 sequence is 22 residues long. The CDR3 DNA is TGTGCAAGTCGCTTAGGGGCGCGGGGCGGGAGGGCCCGCGGGAGCTCCTACAATGAGCAGTTCTTC. Amino acid sequence: CASRLGARGGRARGSSYNEQFF.

This chain joins TRBV5-1 and TRBJ2-2, with 8 positions matching TRBD1. The CDR3 consists of 16 residues. The germline CDR1 and CDR2 sequences are SGHRS and YFSETQ. V lost 4 bases and J lost 2; bases outside the gene matches: 7. The CDR3 sequence is CASSLSGTGNTGELFF. In nucleotides, the CDR3 is TGCGCCAGCAGCCTATCCGGGACAGGCAACACCGGGGAGCTGTTTTTT.

The J gene is TRBJ2-3, the V gene TRBV28; D not certain. This CDR3 contains 11 residues. In germline, CDR1 is MDHEN, CDR2 SYDVKM. Trimming removed 3 bases at V and 5 bases at J, with 3 bases between. The CDR3 protein is CASSFGDTQYF. CDR3 nucleotide sequence: TGTGCCAGCAGTTTCGGAGATACGCAGTATTTT.

This rearrangement joins TRBV28 to TRBJ1-1, with TRBD1 matching over 7 bases. The CDR3 is 14 amino acids. With V trimmed by 6 bases and J by 5 bases, 9 bases remained unmatched. CDR1 MDHEN and CDR2 SYDVKM come from the germline V gene. The DNA for the CDR3 is TGTGCCAGCAGCTCCGGGACAGTTGGTACTGAAGCTTTCTTT. Amino acid sequence: CASSSGTVGTEAFF. The complete variable domain, with remaining parts taken from reference TRBV28 and TRBJ1-1, reads DVKVTQSSRYLVKRTGEKVFLECVQDMDHENMFWYRQDPGLGLRLIYFSYDVKMKEKGDIPEGYSVSREKKERFSLILESASTNQTSMYLCASSSGTVGTEAFFGQGTRLTVV.